This TCR beta chain was recorded in a study of cytomegalovirus exposure and HLA in healthy donors. This PCR relied on a set of 60 Vbeta primers and 13 Jbeta primers. Clones were sequenced by immunoSEQ multiplex PCR, and TCRdb holds only the in-frame ones, with some missing. The table for this sample gives tens of thousands of clones. This clonotype was sampled from a male donor in good health and CMV-seropositive. What was sequenced was PBMCs.

CDR3 residues: CASSQDASSTNEKLFF. In DNA, the CDR3 is TGCGCCAGCAGCCAAGATGCGAGTTCAACTAATGAAAAACTGTTTTTT. The V call is TRBV4-3, the J call TRBJ1-4; D gene unclear. Per germline, CDR1 LGHNA and CDR2 YSLEER. V was cut by 0 bases and J by 0 bases, with 8 bases left in between. CDR3 length: 16 residues.